This T cell receptor beta chain was profiled in a study of OX40 agonist ivuxolimab in advanced cancers. In germline, CDR1 is MNHNS, CDR2 SASEGT. Trimming stripped 7 bases from V and 7 bases from J, with 14 bases between. This CDR3 has 13 residues. This table comes from immunoSEQ multiplex PCR, and its TCRdb copy is limited to in-frame clones, with some not included. The repertoire holds 99,000 or so clones, with 85% to 95% as singletons. Patients with autoimmune history or systemic immunosuppression were excluded. Blood sampling was done at baseline, cycle 4 day 1, and cycle 7 day 1. Notes on the study in general: At 0.1 to 3.0 mg/kg and by week 6, clonal expansion occurred in CD4+ and CD8+ blood T cells.

Concerning this clone: Its antigen is currently unknown.

The sequence was collected from an adult with an advanced solid tumor such as melanoma, head and neck, liver or kidney cancer. This rearrangement joins TRBV6-1 to TRBJ2-1, with D perhaps TRBD2 (6 bases). The sample in question was CD4+ or CD8+ T cells sorted from blood, obtained in a trial of the OX40 agonist ivuxolimab. CDR3 in DNA: TGTGCCAGCACGGCGGGCCGGGGGAATGAGCAGTTCTTC. It yields the protein CASTAGRGNEQFF.